This record covers a single T cell receptor (beta chain). Its target is unknown. Averaging about 116 mL, one heparinised blood draw came from each individual donor. Isolation of CD4+ naive, central memory, regulatory and stem cell-like memory cells was achieved by sorting via CD45RO/CCR7/CD25/CD127/CD95/CD27. Reverse transcribing all isolated RNA meant expressed TCRB transcripts were sequenced. Sequencing was performed with immunoSEQ multiplex PCR; in TCRdb, only in-frame clones are kept and a portion is missing. The sample holds 450,000 to 600,000 clones, 25% to 35% seen once. The data were obtained in a study of beta chain features in type 1 diabetes. About the research overall: Patients shared similar age, gender and cell yields with healthy donors.

Germline V lookup: CDR1 MDHEN, CDR2 SYDVKM. The trim removed 6 bases at V and 5 bases at J, leaving 10 bases unmatched. The CDR3 extends over 17 amino acids. Findings and caveats of the study: Whether TCRB rearrangement is influenced by HLA type went unresolved here.

Sequencing was carried out using naive CD4+ T cells from blood. This chain links TRBV28 with TRBJ2-3, with 14 bases matching TRBD2. This receptor was taken from a man younger than 35 in good health. CDR3 nucleotide sequence: TGTGCCAGCAGCCACAGACTAGCGGGAGGGCCTCGAGATACGCAGTATTTT. Protein: CASSHRLAGGPRDTQYF.